This entry features one T cell receptor beta chain sequence. Sequenced by immunoSEQ multiplex PCR; TCRdb stores in-frame clones only, minus some. Among about 250,000 clones listed, roughly 80% were seen once. The data stem from a study of blood T cell repertoires in COVID-19. As for the study in general: COVID-19 samples, acute and convalescent, were from the United States, Italy and Spain. Sample material is recorded as cDNA or gDNA derived from T cells, B-cell-depleted T cells, or PBMCs.

Germline V gene data show CDR1 as MDHEN and CDR2 as SYDVKM. The CDR3 has 11 residues. Between the trimmed V and J ends, which lost 2 bases and 8 bases, there was a span of 6 bases. The chain has TRBV28 and TRBJ1-1; D is undetermined. What was sequenced was peripheral blood. The receptor was isolated from an elderly man with acute or convalescent COVID-19. The CDR3 spells CASSLKREAFF. CDR3 bases: TGTGCCAGCAGTTTAAAGAGAGAAGCTTTCTTT.